The following is a TCR beta chain sequence with its context. Profiling relied on immunoSEQ multiplex PCR, and the TCRdb table lists in-frame clones only, not all of them. The sample consists of 66,000 or so clones, around 75% of them appearing once. This sample is drawn from a study of PD-1 blockade in classical Hodgkin lymphoma. Germline loops: CDR1 MGHRA, CDR2 YSYEKL. The ends were cut back, 1 base at V and 3 bases at J, with 8 bases in the middle. The CDR3 covers 14 residues. No patient escaped relapse after autologous stem cell transplantation, and brentuximab vedotin exposure varied. The genes are TRBV4-1 and TRBJ2-3; possibly TRBD2 for D (5 bases). The clonotype was recovered from a human donor with classical Hodgkin lymphoma. Source: peripheral blood mononuclear cells (PBMCs), taken before the second cycle of nivolumab. In DNA form, the CDR3 reads TGCGCCAGCAGCCAAGTCCCGGGGACAGATACGCAGTATTTT. This gives the protein CASSQVPGTDTQYF.